The 22 T cell receptor beta chains presented below share a single source sample, sequenced in a study of CXCR3-negative and CXCR3-positive naive CD8 T cells. Study outcomes and limitations: TRB CDR3 hydrophobicity was greater in CXCR3-positive naive cells than in CXCR3-negative naive cells.

Through 5' RACE with UMI labels, the TRB cDNA libraries were prepared. TCRdb reprocessed the 5' RACE reads and stores each CDR3 protein as one record, lacking DNA. The sample totals 50,000 to 65,000 distinct CDR3 sequences. For these receptors, no antigen is known. The source material was naive CXCR3+ CD8+ T cells from blood. Sample subset: CD45RO-CCR7+CD27+CD95- naive CD8+ T cells expressing CXCR3 (TNR3+). The source of these receptors is a human donor in good health. Some clones in this sample may be carry-over from other donors' samples.

V and J are TRBV15 and TRBJ1-4; TCRdb indicates TRBD1, and absent DNA this call remains unverified. The CDR3 sequence is 14 residues long. CDR1 and CDR2 from the germline V gene are LNHNV and YYDKDF (reference sequence). The CDR3 region is CATSMWAANEKLFF.

The genes are TRBV2 and TRBJ2-3. CDR1 SNHLY and CDR2 FYNNEI come from the germline V gene. CDR3 length: 12 residues. The CDR3 protein is CASSTTPDTQYF.

The chain is built from TRBV2 and TRBJ2-2. The CDR3 sequence is 12 residues long. Per the germline V gene, CDR1 is SNHLY and CDR2 is FYNNEI. CDR3: CASSESTGELFF.

V gene TRBV7-2 combines with J gene TRBJ2-7; TCRdb's D call of TRBD2 is untestable without DNA. The CDR3 has 18 residues. The germline V gene encodes CDR1 SGHTA and CDR2 FQGNSA. This chain's CDR3 is CASSPGTSGGLLFYEQYF.

This chain links TRBV11-3 with TRBJ2-1; TCRdb's assignment of TRBD1 cannot be checked, as there is no DNA. This CDR3 has 14 residues. Germline assignment: CDR1 SGHNT and CDR2 YENEEA. The CDR3: CASSSGWGGYEQFF.

This chain connects TRBV7-9 to TRBJ2-3. The CDR3 spans 11 residues. Germline CDR1 SEHNR, CDR2 FQNEAQ (reference sequence). This CDR3 reads CARQDTDTQYF.

The chain is built from TRBV7-3 and TRBJ2-2. The germline V gene has CDR1 SGHTA and CDR2 FQGTGA. The CDR3 contains 16 residues. CDR3: CASSLKGIFSTGELFF.

The V gene is TRBV4-3, the J gene TRBJ2-7. Germline V CDR1 and CDR2: LGHNA, YSLEER. The CDR3 is made up of 14 amino acids. CDR3: CASSQGRGVYEQYF.

The chain carries TRBV10-3 and TRBJ1-1; no DNA is available, so the TRBD1 call from TCRdb remains unchecked. The CDR3 has 15 residues. CDR1 and CDR2 (germline): ENHRY, SYGVKD. The CDR3 reads CAISEPGTGESEAFF.

The rearrangement uses TRBV7-9 and TRBJ2-7; the D call from TCRdb, TRBD1, cannot be confirmed without DNA. Per the germline V gene, CDR1 is SEHNR and CDR2 is FQNEAQ (reference sequence). This CDR3 region has 14 residues. Here the CDR3 reads CASSLREAPWEQYF.

The chain joins TRBV6-2 or TRBV6-3 to TRBJ1-1; the D gene TCRdb calls, TRBD1, cannot be checked with no DNA. Germline CDR1 reads MNHEY; CDR2 reads SVGEGT. This CDR3 comprises 15 residues. CDR3: CASNAGGEVSAEAFF.

This sequence joins TRBV7-9 and TRBJ2-2; no DNA is available, so the TRBD1 call from TCRdb remains unchecked. The CDR3 consists of 15 residues. The germline V gene encodes CDR1 SEHNR and CDR2 FQNEAQ (reference sequence). The CDR3 sequence is CASSPPRGRTGELFF.

This chain connects TRBV27 to TRBJ2-4; the D gene TCRdb calls, TRBD1, cannot be checked with no DNA. Germline V gene lookup returns CDR1 MNHEY and CDR2 SMNVEV (reference sequence). The CDR3 has 15 amino acids. CDR3: CASSPERSIDDIQYF.

The chain is built from TRBV28 and TRBJ2-1; TCRdb indicates TRBD1, and absent DNA this call remains unverified. This CDR3 contains 15 residues. From germline, CDR1 is MDHEN and CDR2 SYDVKM. CDR3 amino acids: CASSFRGGRDNEQFF.

CDR3 sequence reads: CASSPPATTPGDEQFF. The V gene is TRBV9, the J gene TRBJ2-1; the D gene TCRdb calls, TRBD2, cannot be checked with no DNA. CDR3 size: 16 residues. CDR1 and CDR2 from the germline V gene are SGDLS and YYNGEE. Filled out from reference TRBV9 and TRBJ2-1, the complete variable domain reads DSGVTQTPKHLITATGQRVTLRCSPRSGDLSVYWYQQSLDQGLQFLIQYYNGEERAKGNILERFSAQQFPDLHSELNLSSLELGDSALYFCASSPPATTPGDEQFFGPGTRLTVL.

V is TRBV7-9 and J is TRBJ1-5; without DNA, the TCRdb call of TRBD1 cannot be checked. The CDR3 contains 15 residues. Germline V CDR1 and CDR2: SEHNR, FQNEAQ (reference sequence). CDR3 loop: CASSPGTGERQPQHF.

The rearrangement uses TRBV4-3 and TRBJ2-7; as DNA is missing, the TRBD2 call by TCRdb cannot be tested. CDR3 length: 16 residues. Germline values: CDR1 LGHNA, CDR2 YSLEER. CDR3 sequence: CASSQGLAGGNYEQYF.

The V gene is TRBV21-1, the J gene TRBJ2-7. TRBV21-1 is deemed a pseudogene. CDR3 length equals 15 residues. CDR3 in amino acids: CASSKGVRFLDEQYF.

V usage is TRBV5-6 and J usage is TRBJ2-5; the TRBD1 assignment by TCRdb is unverifiable without DNA. Germline V gives CDR1 SGHDT, CDR2 YYEEEE. The CDR3 is made up of 15 amino acids. This CDR3 is CASSFLGLREETQYF.

The chain links TRBV29-1 to TRBJ2-7; TCRdb lists TRBD1, though no DNA is available to test this call. Germline V gives CDR1 SQVTM, CDR2 ANQGSEA. The CDR3 is made up of 13 amino acids. The CDR3 is CSVVLGGWNEQYF.

The chain links TRBV29-1 to TRBJ2-3. Germline-derived CDR1 and CDR2 are SQVTM and ANQGSEA. The CDR3 runs 11 residues. The CDR3 is CSVEGVDTQYF.

The chain uses TRBV6-1 and TRBJ2-7; TCRdb calls TRBD1, which cannot be checked without DNA. CDR3 length equals 13 residues. Germline CDR1 and CDR2: MNHNS and SASEGT. The CDR3 sequence: CAAGAGLSYEQYF.